The 25 T cell receptor beta chains given below trace back to one sample, sequenced in a study of cytomegalovirus exposure and HLA in healthy donors (dated by TCRdb to about 2017). Library construction relied on the immunoSEQ multiplex PCR assay. The multiplex PCR relied on a mix of 60 forward primers for TCR Vbeta segments and 13 reverse primers for TCR Jbeta segments. The table comes from immuneACCESS by way of TCRdb, which keeps in-frame sequences with V and J called. Part of the clones is missing from these tables; in studies checked, under half for an unresolved V gene and the rest for unknown reasons. This sample comprises over 100,000 clones, about 76% of them detected only once. In total, the top ten clones hold around 8% of the sample. Sample: PBMCs. The source of these receptors is a man aged 35-49 years in good health and CMV-seronegative.

The chain uses TRBV25-1 and TRBJ2-5, with D possibly being TRBD2 (6 bases). CDR3 length equals 15 residues. The ends were cut back, 3 bases at V and 3 bases at J, with 14 bases in the middle. The germline V gene has CDR1 MGHDK and CDR2 SYGVNS. CDR3: CASSDRRGLKETQYF. For the CDR3, the DNA is TGTGCCAGCAGTGATCGGCGGGGTCTCAAAGAGACCCAGTACTTC.

V is TRBV4-3 and J is TRBJ1-5; TRBD1 aligns across 7 bases. Per the germline V gene, CDR1 is LGHNA and CDR2 is YSLEER. The CDR3 has 13 residues. The V gene end was trimmed by 4 bases and the J gene end by 4 bases; junction bases not matched to a gene: 1. The CDR3 DNA sequence: TGCGCCAGCAGCCTGACAGGGAATCAGCCCCAGCATTTT. Protein sequence: CASSLTGNQPQHF.

This chain joins TRBV2 and TRBJ2-3; D perhaps matches TRBD2 (6 bases). Germline values: CDR1 SNHLY, CDR2 FYNNEI. The CDR3 contains 11 residues. V gave up 11 bases and J gave up 2 bases, with 8 bases separating them. The CDR3 sequence: CAWGLTDTQYF. The CDR3 region has the DNA TGTGCCTGGGGACTCACAGATACGCAGTATTTT.

The V call is TRBV4-1, the J call TRBJ1-1; TRBD1 agrees at 7 bases. CDR3 size: 16 residues. V trimming: 6 bases; J trimming: 4 bases; junction bases outside the gene matches: 14. Per the germline V gene, CDR1 is MGHRA and CDR2 is YSYEKL. For the CDR3, the DNA is TGCGCCAGCAGACCAGAGGACGCAGGGGGTACCACTGAAGCTTTCTTT. Protein sequence: CASRPEDAGGTTEAFF.

The V gene is TRBV18, the J gene TRBJ1-1; D not resolved. CDR1 and CDR2 from the germline V gene are KGHSH and LQKENI. This CDR3 has 13 residues. Between the trimmed V and J ends, which lost 3 bases and 5 bases, there was a span of 10 bases. CDR3 in DNA: TGTGCCAGCTCACCTCAAAGGGAGACTGAAGCTTTCTTT. Residues: CASSPQRETEAFF.

This clone turned up a few times. The chain combines TRBV4-2 with TRBJ1-5; D remains unclear. Germline V gene lookup returns CDR1 LGHNA and CDR2 YNFKEQ. Trimming removed 0 bases at V and 1 base at J, with 7 bases between. The CDR3 runs to 15 residues. The CDR3 region has the DNA TGTGCCAGCAGCCAAGACGGCGGCAGCAATCAGCCCCAGCATTTT. This sequence encodes CASSQDGGSNQPQHF.

V is TRBV7-6 and J is TRBJ2-7; tentative D call: TRBD1 (6 bases). Trimming stripped 5 bases from V and 1 base from J, with 9 bases between. The CDR3 is 13 residues long. Per germline, CDR1 SGHVS and CDR2 FNYEAQ. In DNA form, the CDR3 reads TGTGCCAGCAGCCAGGACAGTTCCTACGAGCAGTACTTC. Protein product: CASSQDSSYEQYF. The full variable domain, rest sourced from reference TRBV7-6 and TRBJ2-7, is GAGVSQSPRYKVTKRGQDVALRCDPISGHVSLYWYRQALGQGPEFLTYFNYEAQQDKSGLPNDRFSAERPEGSISTLTIQRTEQRDSAMYRCASSQDSSYEQYFGPGTRLTVT.

The chain couples TRBV7-9 to TRBJ2-7; 14 bases align to TRBD2. The CDR3 length is 18 residues. Germline loops: CDR1 SEHNR, CDR2 FQNEAQ (reference sequence). V dropped 4 bases and J dropped 2; count of bases not matched to a gene: 10. For the CDR3, the DNA is TGTGCCAGCAGCTCCCCCCCCCGGACTAGCGGGGGGACCTACGAGCAGTACTTC. Its translation is CASSSPPRTSGGTYEQYF.

The J gene is TRBJ1-1, the V gene TRBV19; maybe TRBD1 (5 bases). Trimming cost V 5 bases and J 4 bases, with 14 bases left between them. Germline V gives CDR1 LNHDA, CDR2 SQIVND (reference sequence). The CDR3 runs to 14 residues. The CDR3 DNA reads as TGTGCCAGTAGTCCAAGGAGGGGTATCACTGAAGCTTTCTTT. Encoded protein: CASSPRRGITEAFF.

This clone appeared once. The chain combines TRBV27 with TRBJ1-6; the D gene is possibly TRBD1 (6 bases). V lost 8 bases and J 7 bases, leaving 24 bases between the germline ends. Germline V gene data show CDR1 as MNHEY and CDR2 as SMNVEV (reference sequence). The CDR3 contains 17 residues. CDR3 residues: CASGLGRGRIINSPLHF. CDR3 DNA: TGTGCCAGCGGCCTGGGGAGGGGGAGAATAATCAATTCACCCCTCCACTTT.

This chain joins TRBV7-3 and TRBJ2-1, with D possibly TRBD1 on 6 matching bases. CDR1 SGHTA and CDR2 FQGTGA come from the germline V gene. This CDR3 comprises 15 residues. V shed 4 bases and J shed 0 bases, with 10 bases lying between them. Here the CDR3 reads CASSSGQSSYNEQFF. DNA of the CDR3: TGTGCCAGCAGCTCTGGACAGAGCTCCTACAATGAGCAGTTCTTC.

The DNA for the CDR3 is TGTGCCAGCAGCTTGCTTGACAGGGGGGGGACTGAAGCTTTCTTT. Encoded protein: CASSLLDRGGTEAFF. The chain links TRBV5-6 to TRBJ1-1; TRBD1 matches at 9 bases. J was trimmed by 5 bases and V by 1 base; bases with no gene match: 6. From germline, CDR1 is SGHDT and CDR2 YYEEEE. This CDR3 contains 15 residues.

The chain links TRBV11-2 to TRBJ2-7; 8 positions agree with TRBD1. Per germline, CDR1 SGHAT and CDR2 FQNNGV. CDR3 length: 16 amino acids. V lost 1 base and J lost 6; bases outside the gene matches: 11. As DNA, the CDR3 is TGTGCCAGCAGCTTAGTTTTAGGGCAGGGGGCATTCGAGCAGTACTTC. This sequence encodes CASSLVLGQGAFEQYF. Full variable domain (rest looked up from reference TRBV11-2 and TRBJ2-7): EAGVAQSPRYKIIEKRQSVAFWCNPISGHATLYWYQQILGQGPKLLIQFQNNGVVDDSQLPKDRFSAERLKGVDSTLKIQPAKLEDSAVYLCASSLVLGQGAFEQYFGPGTRLTVT.

This chain joins TRBV9 and TRBJ2-5, with D possibly TRBD1 on 6 matching bases. The V gene lost 4 bases and the J gene lost 1 base, with 11 bases spanning the gap. Germline CDR1 reads SGDLS; CDR2 reads YYNGEE. The CDR3 contains 14 residues. The CDR3 is CASSRDTRQETQYF. The CDR3 bases are TGTGCCAGCAGCCGGGACACCCGCCAAGAGACCCAGTACTTC.

This rearrangement joins TRBV30 to TRBJ1-4, with D perhaps matching TRBD1 (6 bases). V lost 5 bases, J lost 2 bases, and 15 bases lay in between. Germline V lookup: CDR1 GTSNPN, CDR2 SVGIG (reference sequence). The CDR3 length is 15 residues. The chain's CDR3 is CAWSWEGGTNEKLFF. The CDR3 nucleotides read TGTGCCTGGTCGTGGGAGGGGGGTACTAATGAAAAACTGTTTTTT.

The chain links TRBV9 to TRBJ1-2; 9 bases map to TRBD1. Germline V CDR1 and CDR2: SGDLS, YYNGEE. The CDR3 covers 16 residues. V lost 4 bases and J lost 3; bases outside the gene matches: 10. This CDR3 reads CASSTGTGWDYYGYTF. The CDR3, as DNA: TGTGCCAGCAGCACAGGGACAGGGTGGGATTACTATGGCTACACCTTC.

The chain uses TRBV28 and TRBJ1-4; 8 nucleotides agree with TRBD1. Germline CDR1 MDHEN, CDR2 SYDVKM. The CDR3 covers 15 residues. J lost 4 bases, V lost 3 bases, and 4 bases had no gene match. CDR3 bases: TGTGCCAGCAGTTTGAGAACAGGGGGTAATGAAAAACTGTTTTTT. The encoded protein is CASSLRTGGNEKLFF.

The chain is built from TRBV29-1 and TRBJ1-2; possibly TRBD1 for D (5 bases). V was shortened by 6 bases and J by 1 base, with 6 bases between the two germline ends. The length of the CDR3 is 11 residues. Germline CDR1 and CDR2: SQVTM and ANQGSEA. The CDR3, as DNA: TGCAGCGTGCAGGGTAACTATGGCTACACCTTC. As protein: CSVQGNYGYTF.

The rearrangement uses TRBV28 and TRBJ1-5; a weak D match, TRBD1 (5 bases). Trimming pared 2 bases from V and 0 bases from J, leaving 17 bases between. CDR3 length: 18 residues. Germline V lookup: CDR1 MDHEN, CDR2 SYDVKM. The CDR3 sequence is CASSLIAHRRYSNQPQHF. The CDR3 bases are TGTGCCAGCAGTTTAATTGCGCACAGGCGGTATAGCAATCAGCCCCAGCATTTT.

In nucleotides, the CDR3 is TGTGCCAGCAGGAGGGGACTTGACAGGGGGACTTCACCCCTCCACTTT. This translates into CASRRGLDRGTSPLHF. This chain links TRBV25-1 with TRBJ1-6, with TRBD1 matching 9 bases. This CDR3 is built from 16 residues. V shed 6 bases, J shed 9 bases, and the junction held 12 bases outside the gene matches. In germline, CDR1 is MGHDK, CDR2 SYGVNS.

The J gene is TRBJ2-7, the V gene TRBV6-6, with TRBD2 as a possible D gene (7 bases). V lost 6 bases, J lost 4 bases, and 16 bases lay in between. CDR3 length: 14 residues. Germline assignment: CDR1 MNHNY and CDR2 SVGAGI (reference sequence). CDR3 DNA: TGTGCCAGCAGATCCGCCGGGGGGCGGTACGAGCAGTACTTC. Its protein is CASRSAGGRYEQYF.

The table lists this clone with a few counts. The rearrangement uses TRBV6-1 and TRBJ2-1; D may be TRBD1 (6 bases). Germline V CDR1 and CDR2: MNHNS, SASEGT. The CDR3 has 15 amino acids. V was pared by 2 bases and J by 3 bases, with 11 bases between. The CDR3 region is CASSEQDRGYNEQFF. The CDR3 DNA follows: TGTGCCAGCAGTGAACAGGACAGAGGCTACAATGAGCAGTTCTTC.

As concerns this clone: Relative to the germline gene, one junction end is altered; a read error may explain this. In the same sample, other DNA sequences code for this CDR3. CDR3 sequence: CASSLSQELFMNTEAFF. As DNA, the CDR3 is TGTGCTAGCAGCTTATCCCAGGAATTATTCATGAACACTGAAGCTTTCTTT. The J gene is TRBJ1-1, the V gene TRBV7-9; D gene ambiguous. The CDR3 covers 17 residues. Germline V lookup: CDR1 SEHNR, CDR2 FQNEAQ (reference sequence).

V and J are TRBV11-2 and TRBJ1-1; weak D call: TRBD1 (5 bases). The CDR3 consists of 11 residues. Trimming cost V 6 bases and J 11 bases, with 13 bases left between them. Per germline, CDR1 SGHAT and CDR2 FQNNGV. Written as DNA, the CDR3 is TGTGCCAGCAGATTTCACGGGGGGGCTTTCTTT. The encoded protein is CASRFHGGAFF.

Written as DNA, the CDR3 is TGCTCCTCACAGGGGGCCTACGAGCAGTACTTC. Amino acid sequence: CSSQGAYEQYF. The chain couples TRBV20-1 to TRBJ2-7; 8 bases align to TRBD1. CDR1 is DFQATT and CDR2 is SNEGSKA in the germline V gene (reference sequence). The CDR3 consists of 11 residues.